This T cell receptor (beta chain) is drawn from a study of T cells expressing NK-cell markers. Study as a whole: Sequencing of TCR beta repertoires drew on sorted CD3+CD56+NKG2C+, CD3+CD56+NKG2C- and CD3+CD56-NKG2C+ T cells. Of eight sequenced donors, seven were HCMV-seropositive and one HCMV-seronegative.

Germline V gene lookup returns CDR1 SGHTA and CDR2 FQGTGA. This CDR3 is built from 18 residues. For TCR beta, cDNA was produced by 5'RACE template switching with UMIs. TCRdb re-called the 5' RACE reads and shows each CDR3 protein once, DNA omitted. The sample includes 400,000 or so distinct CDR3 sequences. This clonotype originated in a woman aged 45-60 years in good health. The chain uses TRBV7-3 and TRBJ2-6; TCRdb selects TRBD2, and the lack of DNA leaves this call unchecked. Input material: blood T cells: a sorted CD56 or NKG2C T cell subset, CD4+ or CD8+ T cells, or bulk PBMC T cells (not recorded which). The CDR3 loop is CASSLRLAGVPGANVLTF.